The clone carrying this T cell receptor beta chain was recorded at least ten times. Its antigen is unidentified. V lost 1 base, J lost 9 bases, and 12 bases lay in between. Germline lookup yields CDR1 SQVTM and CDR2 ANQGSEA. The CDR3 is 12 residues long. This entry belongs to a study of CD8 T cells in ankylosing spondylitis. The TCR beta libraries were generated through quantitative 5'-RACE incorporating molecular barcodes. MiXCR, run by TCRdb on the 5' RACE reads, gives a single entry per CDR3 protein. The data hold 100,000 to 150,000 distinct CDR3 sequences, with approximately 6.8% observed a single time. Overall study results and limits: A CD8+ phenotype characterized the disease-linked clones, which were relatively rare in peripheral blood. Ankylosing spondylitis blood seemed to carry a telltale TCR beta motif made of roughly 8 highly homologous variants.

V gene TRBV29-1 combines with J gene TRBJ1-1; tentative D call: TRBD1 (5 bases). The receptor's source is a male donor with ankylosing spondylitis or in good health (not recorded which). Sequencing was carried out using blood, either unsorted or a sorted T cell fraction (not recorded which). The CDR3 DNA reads TGCAGCGTTGAAGGGGGTGGGACTCAAGCTTTCTTT. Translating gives CSVEGGGTQAFF.